This entry is about one T cell receptor (beta chain). Its antigen is not yet known. Base qualities were left out, and no much larger clone turns up one base away. This sample stems from a study of cytotoxic CD8 clonotypes in ibrutinib-treated CLL (dated by TCRdb to the early 2020s). With regard to the full study: In this cohort, 15 or so patients were treatment-naive and about a dozen were relapsed/refractory, while 17 to 18 had unmutated IGHV. Partial responses were observed in some 24 patients and complete responses in 2; after a median follow-up of 68 months, remission was maintained in some 14 patients and progression was observed in roughly 12. Samples at response were collected after a median of about 12 months of treatment, with a range of about 6 to 36 months. On average, each sample had some 260,000 productive templates and more than 75,000 productive rearrangements. Of the approximately 91 people in the trial, roughly 27 had longitudinal samples available. Cryopreserved peripheral blood mononuclear cells were obtained before treatment, at response, and at either sustained remission or disease progression. Every remission and progressive disease sample was obtained while ibrutinib was still being received by the patients. General study outcomes and caveats: Baseline clonality was found to be higher than that of age-matched healthy donors and was strongly correlated with circulating CD8+ T-cell counts. Sustained-remission and progressing patients did not have matched sampling times, and lymph node repertoires were not examined. Public clonotypes were rare and either shrank or stayed stable during treatment, and the rise in clonality at ibrutinib response reflected expansion of private clonotypes. At ibrutinib response clonality went up, during sustained remission it held steady, and at progression it dropped back toward baseline.

From cysteine to phenylalanine, the CDR3 is 16 amino acids long. Only the CDR3 portion is preserved as DNA: 48 bases, with reading frame beginning at the first base. CDR1 and CDR2 are read off the germline V gene (reference sequence) as LNHDA and SQIVND. Compared with germline, V lacks 6 bases and J lacks 1 base; bases without a gene match: 11. A MiSeq instrument was used for deep resolution sequencing, which targeted depths ranging from 1 in 1 million up to 1 in 200,000 T cells, with coverage averaging 10x for each clonotype. TCR beta libraries were generated with the immunoSEQ hsTCRB Kit. For the original study's pipeline: ImmunoSEQ Data Assistant and ImmunoSEQ Analyzer were used for data analysis, and V, D and J genes were assigned according to IMGT definitions. Clonality was computed as one minus normalized Shannon entropy of productive rearrangement frequencies, ranging from 0 to 1. Only overrepresented clonotypes making up at least 0.05% of each patient's repertoire were included in the public clonotype analysis. Approximately 14 age-matched healthy donor repertoires from immuneACCESS served as clonality controls. The source is immuneACCESS, and TCRdb retained only in-frame sequences with V and J called. Part of the clones is not carried over; for the studies checked, unresolved V genes explain less than half of this, and the remainder is unexplained. That table supplies the V and J calls and clone size; D and trimming were determined from the DNA. Recorded for this sample are some 13,000 clones; more than 45% of them occurred a single time. The top ten hold 30% to 35% of the sample.

For TCR beta library preparation, 1.5 to 2 micrograms of genomic DNA was extracted from cryopreserved PBMCs. Longitudinal blood samples from CLL patients on ibrutinib monotherapy underwent high-throughput TCR beta sequencing. The patients took part in an open-label, single-center phase 2 trial of ibrutinib monotherapy. The specimen was PBMCs, collected at an approximately 23-month disease-progression time point, from a patient treated with ibrutinib. This TCR was sampled from a human donor with chronic lymphocytic leukemia. The chain couples TRBV19 to TRBJ1-1; the junction holds 7 bases that match TRBD1. CDR3 protein: CASSPATTGENTEAFF. In nucleotides, the sequence is TGTGCCAGTAGCCCTGCGACAACAGGGGAGAACACTGAAGCTTTCTTT.